The next 3 T cell receptor beta chains were all read from a single sample in a study of control samples from healthy donors and cancer patients. Sequenced by immunoSEQ multiplex PCR; TCRdb stores in-frame clones only, minus some. Of 89,000 or so clones listed, 80% to 90% are singletons. The sequenced sample was blood. Receptor source: a man aged 45 to 65 in good health.

This clone was recorded a few times. The chain is built from TRBV4-1 and TRBJ1-5; TRBD1 agrees at 8 bases. Germline CDR1 and CDR2: MGHRA and YSYEKL. The CDR3 has 15 amino acids. V dropped 0 bases and J dropped 5; count of bases not matched to a gene: 3. The CDR3 is CASSQEVTGDQPQHF. The CDR3 coding sequence is TGCGCCAGCAGCCAAGAGGTGACAGGGGATCAGCCCCAGCATTTT.

The genes are TRBV4-1 and TRBJ2-3; TRBD2 matches 11 bases. Looked up from germline, CDR1 is MGHRA and CDR2 is YSYEKL. This CDR3 contains 15 residues. With V trimmed by 5 bases and J by 3 bases, 4 bases remained unmatched. The CDR3: CASSSGLAATDTQYF. In DNA form, the CDR3 reads TGCGCCAGCAGCTCGGGACTAGCGGCGACAGATACGCAGTATTTT.

J is TRBJ2-3 and V is TRBV5-4, with 11 bases lining up with TRBD2. The junction had 7 bases not matched to a gene; V was cut back by 4 bases and J by 6 bases. Looked up from germline, CDR1 is SGHNT and CDR2 is YYREEE (reference sequence). The CDR3 is made up of 15 amino acids. CDR3 in DNA: TGTGCCAGCAGCACCTTAGCGGGGGGGTTGGATACGCAGTATTTT. Its protein product is CASSTLAGGLDTQYF.